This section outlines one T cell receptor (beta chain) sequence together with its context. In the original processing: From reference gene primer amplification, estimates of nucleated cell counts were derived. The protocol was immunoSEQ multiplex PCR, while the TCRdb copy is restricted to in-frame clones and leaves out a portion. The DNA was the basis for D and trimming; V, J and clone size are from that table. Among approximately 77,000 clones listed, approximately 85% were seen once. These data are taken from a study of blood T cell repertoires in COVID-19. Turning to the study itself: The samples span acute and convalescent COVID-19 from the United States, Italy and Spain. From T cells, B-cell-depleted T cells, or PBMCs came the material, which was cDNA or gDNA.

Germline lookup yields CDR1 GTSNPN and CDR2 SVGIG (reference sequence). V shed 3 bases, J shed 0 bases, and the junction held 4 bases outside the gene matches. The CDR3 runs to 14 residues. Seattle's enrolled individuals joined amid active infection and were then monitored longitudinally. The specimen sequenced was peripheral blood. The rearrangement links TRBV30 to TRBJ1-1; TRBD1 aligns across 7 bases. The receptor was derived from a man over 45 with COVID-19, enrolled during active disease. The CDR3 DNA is TGTGCCTGGAGAAACAGGGGCATGAACACTGAAGCTTTCTTT. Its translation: CAWRNRGMNTEAFF.